This T cell receptor (beta chain) was sequenced during a study of Ad26.COV2.S vaccination and SARS-CoV-2 variants. Here immunoSEQ multiplex PCR was the method, and the copy in TCRdb shows in-frame clones only, minus some. The sample records 400,000 to 450,000 clones, 80% to 95% being singletons. Specified treatment: some 20 received Ad26.COV2.S at low or high dose, single or two shots; 5 received placebo; per-sample allocation not given. On day 63 after the first injection, vaccine and placebo recipients gave samples. V was clipped by 0 bases and J by 10 bases; unmatched bases: 27. In germline, CDR1 is LGHNA, CDR2 YSLEER. The length of the CDR3 is 22 residues.

This sequence originates from a person between 18 and 59 years old who received the Ad26.COV2.S COVID-19 vaccine or a placebo. Sequencing used peripheral blood, obtained in a trial of Ad26.COV2.S vaccine versus placebo. The genes are TRBV4-3 and TRBJ2-1, with TRBD1 matching 10 bases. The CDR3 DNA follows: TGCGCCAGCAGCCAAGATCTGGGTAGACAGGGGGCCTTTTATTCTTCCCCAGGGGAGCAGTTCTTC. Amino acid sequence: CASSQDLGRQGAFYSSPGEQFF.